The sequence of this T cell receptor (beta chain) was determined in a study of T cells after yellow fever vaccination. Study information: The SMART-Seq v4 Ultra Low Input method served to prepare the low-cell-number fractions.

Study-level findings and limits: Subsequent to the booster, the majority of primary-vaccination clones reappeared (around 96% CD4, 88% CD8).

Germline CDR1 reads MGHDK; CDR2 reads SYGVNS. The CDR3 is made up of 16 amino acids. V was clipped by 1 base and J by 2 bases, with 13 bases between them. Remarks on this clonotype: No antigen is known for it.

A 5'RACE template-switching step, the method used to make TCR cDNA, added a universal primer site and UMIs. MiXCR was run by TCRdb on the 5' RACE reads, yielding one entry per CDR3 protein. The repertoire holds about 63,000 distinct CDR3 sequences, approximately 7.4% seen once, with 36% in the top ten. This specimen consisted of CD8+ T cells sorted from PBMCs, obtained 15 days after the yellow fever booster vaccination. The rearrangement links TRBV25-1 to TRBJ2-3; D may match TRBD1 or TRBD2 (6 bases each). The source is a man in his thirties or forties who received the YFV17D yellow fever vaccine. For the CDR3, the DNA is TGTGCCAGCAGTGAATGGGCCGGGGGCGCCACAGATACGCAGTATTTT. It translates to CASSEWAGGATDTQYF.